This T cell receptor (beta chain) is from a study of beta chain features in type 1 diabetes. The wider study: Cells sorted and examined across all samples totaled approximately 110 million. Notes on the study in general: Shorter TCRB CDR3s, moderately but significantly so, were found in Type 1 diabetes patients in all four CD4+ subsets. Sequencing from cDNA could over-represent high-TCR-expressing cells. Type 1 diabetes patients had VDJ junctions that carried fewer insertions and more deletions. HLA effects on TCRB rearrangement stayed unresolved here.

cDNA synthesis used the whole RNA isolate, giving expressed TCRB sequences. Only in-frame clones appear in the TCRdb table, and some are missing; sequencing was by immunoSEQ multiplex PCR. The sample lists tens of thousands of clones, around 68% occurring once. There are 15 residues in the CDR3. Germline values: CDR1 LGHNA, CDR2 YSLEER. The germline V and J ends were trimmed by 2 bases and 1 base, with 11 bases remaining between them. This clone was picked up a small number of times. Its antigen is still unknown. The sequenced sample was stem cell memory CD4+ T cells from blood. The origin of this receptor is a woman in her thirties or forties with type 1 diabetes. The chain joins TRBV4-3 to TRBJ1-1, with TRBD1 as a possible D gene (6 bases). CDR3 sequence: CASSQLGTKNTEAFF. The CDR3 coding sequence is TGCGCCAGCAGCCAACTGGGGACAAAGAACACTGAAGCTTTCTTT.